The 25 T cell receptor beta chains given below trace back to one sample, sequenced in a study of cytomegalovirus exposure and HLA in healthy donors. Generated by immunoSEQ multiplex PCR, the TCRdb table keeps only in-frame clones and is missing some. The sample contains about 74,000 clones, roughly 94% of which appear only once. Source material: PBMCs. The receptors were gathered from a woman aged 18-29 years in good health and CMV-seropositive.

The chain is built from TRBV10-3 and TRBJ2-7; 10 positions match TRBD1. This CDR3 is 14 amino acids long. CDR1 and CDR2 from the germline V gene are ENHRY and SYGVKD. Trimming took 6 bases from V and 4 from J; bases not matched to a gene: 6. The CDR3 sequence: CAISPDRGLYEQYF. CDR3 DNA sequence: TGTGCCATCAGCCCCGACAGGGGGCTTTACGAGCAGTACTTC.

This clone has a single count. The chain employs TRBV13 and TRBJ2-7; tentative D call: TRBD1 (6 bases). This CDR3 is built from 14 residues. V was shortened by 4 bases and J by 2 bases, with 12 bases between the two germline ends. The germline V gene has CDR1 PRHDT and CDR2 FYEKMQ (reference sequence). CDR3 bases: TGTGCCAGCAGCTCCAGACAGGACGCCTACGAGCAGTACTTC. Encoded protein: CASSSRQDAYEQYF. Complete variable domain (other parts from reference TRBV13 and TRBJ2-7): AAGVIQSPRHLIKEKRETATLKCYPIPRHDTVYWYQQGPGQDPQFLISFYEKMQSDKGSIPDRFSAQQFSDYHSELNMSSLELGDSALYFCASSSRQDAYEQYFGPGTRLTVT.

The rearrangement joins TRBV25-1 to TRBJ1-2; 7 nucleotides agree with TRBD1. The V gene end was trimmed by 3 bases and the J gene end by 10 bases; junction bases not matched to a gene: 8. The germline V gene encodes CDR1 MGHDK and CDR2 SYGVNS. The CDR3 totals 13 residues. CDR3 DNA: TGTGCCAGCAGTGAGTCGAGGGGGCTGTACTACACCTTC. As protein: CASSESRGLYYTF.

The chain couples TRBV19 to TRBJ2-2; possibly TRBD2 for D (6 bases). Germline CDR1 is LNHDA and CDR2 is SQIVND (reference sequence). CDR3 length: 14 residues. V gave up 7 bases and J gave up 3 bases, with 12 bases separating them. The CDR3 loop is CASKSGDDTGELFF. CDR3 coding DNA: TGTGCCAGTAAATCGGGGGATGACACCGGGGAGCTGTTTTTT.

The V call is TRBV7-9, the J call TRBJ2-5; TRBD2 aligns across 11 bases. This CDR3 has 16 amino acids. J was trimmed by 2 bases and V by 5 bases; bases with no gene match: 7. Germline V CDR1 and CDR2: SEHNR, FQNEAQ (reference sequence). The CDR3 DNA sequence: TGTGCCAGCAGCCCCCGGGCTAGCGGGAGGCAAGAGACCCAGTACTTC. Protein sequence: CASSPRASGRQETQYF.

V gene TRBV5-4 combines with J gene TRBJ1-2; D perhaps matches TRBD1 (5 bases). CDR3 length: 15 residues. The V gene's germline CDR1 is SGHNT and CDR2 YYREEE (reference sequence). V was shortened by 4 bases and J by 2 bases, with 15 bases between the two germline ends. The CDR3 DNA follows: TGTGCCAGCAGCGGAGGGGTCGGAAAAAACTATGGCTACACCTTC. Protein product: CASSGGVGKNYGYTF.

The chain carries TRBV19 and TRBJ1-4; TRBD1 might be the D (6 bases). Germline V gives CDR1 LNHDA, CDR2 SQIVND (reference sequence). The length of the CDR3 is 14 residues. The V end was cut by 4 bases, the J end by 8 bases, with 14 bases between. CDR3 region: CASSTQGIAEKLFF. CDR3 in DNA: TGTGCCAGTAGTACTCAGGGGATCGCGGAAAAACTGTTTTTT.

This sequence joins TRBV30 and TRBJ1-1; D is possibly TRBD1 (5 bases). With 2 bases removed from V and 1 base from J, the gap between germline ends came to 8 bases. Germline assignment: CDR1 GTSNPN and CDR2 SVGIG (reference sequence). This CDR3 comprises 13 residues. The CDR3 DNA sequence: TGTGCCTGGAGTTATACAGGGAACACTGAAGCTTTCTTT. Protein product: CAWSYTGNTEAFF.

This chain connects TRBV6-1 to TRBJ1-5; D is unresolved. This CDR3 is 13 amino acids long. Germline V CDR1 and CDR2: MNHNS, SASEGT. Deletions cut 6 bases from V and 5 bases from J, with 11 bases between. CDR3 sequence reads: CASRVAQHQPQHF. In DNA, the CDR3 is TGTGCCAGCAGGGTCGCACAGCATCAGCCCCAGCATTTT.

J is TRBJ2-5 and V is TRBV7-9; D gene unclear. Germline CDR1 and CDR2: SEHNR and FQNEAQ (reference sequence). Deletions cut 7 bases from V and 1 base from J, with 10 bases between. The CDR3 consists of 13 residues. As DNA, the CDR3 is TGTGCCAGCATGGCAGGCCTCCAAGAGACCCAGTACTTC. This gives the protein CASMAGLQETQYF. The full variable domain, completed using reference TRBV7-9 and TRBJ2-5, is DTGVSQNPRHKITKRGQNVTFRCDPISEHNRLYWYRQTLGQGPEFLTYFQNEAQLEKSRLLSDRFSAERPKGSFSTLEIQRTEQGDSAMYLCASMAGLQETQYFGPGTRLLVL.

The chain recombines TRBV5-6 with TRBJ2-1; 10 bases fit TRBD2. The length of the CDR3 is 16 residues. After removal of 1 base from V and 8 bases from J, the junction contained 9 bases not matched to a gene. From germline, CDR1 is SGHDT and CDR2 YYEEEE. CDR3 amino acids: CASSLMASGSPYEQFF. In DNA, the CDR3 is TGTGCCAGCAGCTTGATGGCTAGCGGGAGCCCGTATGAGCAGTTCTTC.

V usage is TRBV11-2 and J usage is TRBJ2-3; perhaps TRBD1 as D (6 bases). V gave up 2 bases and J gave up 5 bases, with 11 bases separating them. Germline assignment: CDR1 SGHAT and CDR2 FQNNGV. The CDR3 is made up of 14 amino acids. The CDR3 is CASSLTGFRDTQYF. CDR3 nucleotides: TGTGCCAGCAGCTTAACAGGGTTTAGAGATACGCAGTATTTT.

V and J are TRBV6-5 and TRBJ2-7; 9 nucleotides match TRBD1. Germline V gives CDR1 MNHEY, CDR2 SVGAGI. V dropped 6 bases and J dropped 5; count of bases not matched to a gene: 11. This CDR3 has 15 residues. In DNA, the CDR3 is TGTGCCAGCAGCCGACCTGGGACAGGGCTAAACGAGCAGTACTTC. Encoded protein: CASSRPGTGLNEQYF.

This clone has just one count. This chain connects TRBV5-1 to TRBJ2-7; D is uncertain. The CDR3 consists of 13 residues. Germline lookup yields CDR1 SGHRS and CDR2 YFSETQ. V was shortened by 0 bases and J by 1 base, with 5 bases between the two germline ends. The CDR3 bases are TGCGCCAGCAGCTTGGCCTTTTCCTACGAGCAGTACTTC. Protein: CASSLAFSYEQYF.

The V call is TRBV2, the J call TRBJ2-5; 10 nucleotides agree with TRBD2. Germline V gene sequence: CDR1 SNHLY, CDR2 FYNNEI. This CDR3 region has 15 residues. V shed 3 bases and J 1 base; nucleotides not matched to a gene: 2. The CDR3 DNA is TGTGCCAGCAGTGACGGACTAGCGGTCCAAGAGACCCAGTACTTC. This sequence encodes CASSDGLAVQETQYF.

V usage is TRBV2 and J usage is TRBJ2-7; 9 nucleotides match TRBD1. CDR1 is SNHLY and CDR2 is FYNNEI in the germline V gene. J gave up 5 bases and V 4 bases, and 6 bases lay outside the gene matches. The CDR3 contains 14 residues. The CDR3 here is CASSGSDRGDEQYF. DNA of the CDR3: TGTGCCAGCAGTGGATCTGACAGGGGGGACGAGCAGTACTTC. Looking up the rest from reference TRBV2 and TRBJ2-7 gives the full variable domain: EPEVTQTPSHQVTQMGQEVILRCVPISNHLYFYWYRQILGQKVEFLVSFYNNEISEKSEIFDDQFSVERPDGSNFTLKIRSTKLEDSAMYFCASSGSDRGDEQYFGPGTRLTVT.

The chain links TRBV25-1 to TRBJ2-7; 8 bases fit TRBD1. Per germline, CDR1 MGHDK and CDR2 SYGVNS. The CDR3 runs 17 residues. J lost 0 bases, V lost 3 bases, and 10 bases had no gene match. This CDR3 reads CASSEAWGRGLSYEQYF. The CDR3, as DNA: TGTGCCAGCAGTGAGGCCTGGGGCAGGGGGCTCTCCTACGAGCAGTACTTC.

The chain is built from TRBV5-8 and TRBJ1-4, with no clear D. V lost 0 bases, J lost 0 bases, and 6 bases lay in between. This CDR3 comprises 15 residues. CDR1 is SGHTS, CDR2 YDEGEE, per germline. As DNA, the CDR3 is TGTGCCAGCAGCTTGGGAACTGCAACTAATGAAAAACTGTTTTTT. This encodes CASSLGTATNEKLFF.

CDR3 protein: CASSKTGTEKSPLHF. As DNA, the CDR3 is TGTGCCAGCAGCAAAACCGGGACAGAGAAATCACCCCTCCACTTT. The chain uses TRBV7-8 and TRBJ1-6, with 7 bases lining up with TRBD1. Germline trimming cut 5 bases from V and 10 bases from J; bases unmatched to any gene: 11. The CDR3 contains 15 residues. Germline V gives CDR1 SGHVS, CDR2 FQNEAQ.

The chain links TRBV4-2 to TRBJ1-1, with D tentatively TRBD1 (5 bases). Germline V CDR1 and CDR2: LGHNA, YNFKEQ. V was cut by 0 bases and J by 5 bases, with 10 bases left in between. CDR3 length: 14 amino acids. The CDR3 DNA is TGTGCCAGCAGCCAAGACAGGGCGGATACTGAAGCTTTCTTT. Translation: CASSQDRADTEAFF.

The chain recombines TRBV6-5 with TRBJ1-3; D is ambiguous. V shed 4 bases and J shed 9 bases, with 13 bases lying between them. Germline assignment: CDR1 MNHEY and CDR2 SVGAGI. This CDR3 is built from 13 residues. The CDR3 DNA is TGTGCCAGCAGTTTTGGGTTGGGCAGCACCATATATTTT. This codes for CASSFGLGSTIYF.

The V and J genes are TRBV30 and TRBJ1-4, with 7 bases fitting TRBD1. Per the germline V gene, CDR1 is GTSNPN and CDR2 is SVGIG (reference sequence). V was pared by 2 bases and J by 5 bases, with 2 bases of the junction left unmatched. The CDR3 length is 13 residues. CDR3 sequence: CAWSRGPNEKLFF. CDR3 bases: TGTGCCTGGAGTAGGGGGCCAAATGAAAAACTGTTTTTT.

CDR3 loop: CASSLTRSFLNQPQHF. CDR3 DNA: TGTGCCAGTAGTTTGACTCGGTCCTTCCTAAATCAGCCCCAGCATTTT. This rearrangement joins TRBV19 to TRBJ1-5, with no clear D. The germline V gene encodes CDR1 LNHDA and CDR2 SQIVND (reference sequence). The V gene lost 5 bases and the J gene lost 4 bases, with 18 bases spanning the gap. The CDR3 loop spans 16 amino acids.

CDR3 in amino acids: CASRGLAGGREYQETQYF. DNA of the CDR3: TGCGCCAGCAGGGGACTAGCGGGGGGTAGGGAGTACCAAGAGACCCAGTACTTC. The V call is TRBV10-2, the J call TRBJ2-5; 15 positions match TRBD2. The germline V gene encodes CDR1 WSHSY and CDR2 SAAADI. Unmatched junction bases numbered 8, after V lost 6 bases and J lost 0 bases. The CDR3 has 18 amino acids.

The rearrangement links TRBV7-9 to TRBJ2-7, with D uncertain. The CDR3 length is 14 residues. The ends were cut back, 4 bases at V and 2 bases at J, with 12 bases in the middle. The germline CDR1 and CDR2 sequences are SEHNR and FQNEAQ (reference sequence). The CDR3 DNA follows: TGTGCCAGCAGCTCCAGAGGTTTCCCCTACGAGCAGTACTTC. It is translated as CASSSRGFPYEQYF.